This passage covers 2 T cell receptor beta chains from one sample sequenced in a study of T cells expressing NK-cell markers. TCRdb re-called the 5' RACE reads and gives one entry per CDR3 protein, without DNA. The listing contains approximately 550,000 distinct CDR3 sequences. The sequenced sample was blood T cells: a sorted CD56 or NKG2C T cell subset, CD4+ or CD8+ T cells, or bulk PBMC T cells (not recorded which). The receptors were sampled from a man aged 18 to 30 in good health.

V is TRBV24-1 and J is TRBJ2-5. Per germline, CDR1 KGHDR and CDR2 SFDVKD. The CDR3 is 15 amino acids. The CDR3 protein is CATSDFARGQETQYF.

This sequence joins TRBV27 and TRBJ1-5. CDR1 is MNHEY and CDR2 is SMNVEV in the germline V gene (reference sequence). The CDR3 is 16 residues long. CDR3 protein: CASSPLGLGIFEPQHF.